The clone carrying this T cell receptor beta chain was counted at least ten times. Reverse transcription used approximately 500 ng RNA and constant-region primers for alpha and beta. Using multiplexing indices, alpha and beta chain libraries were generated apart by chain-specific third strand synthesis. TCRdb called the 5' RACE reads again in MiXCR, with one record for every CDR3 protein. This sample has about 10,000 distinct CDR3 sequences, with roughly 5.7% found just once. This specimen comes from a study of HIV-infected patients and healthy controls. Follow-up blood was drawn about 14 weeks, roughly three months, after antiretroviral therapy began. All unsorted peripheral T cells were captured because whole blood was used without fractionation. The origin of this receptor is an adult with HIV infection. The donor label of this sample is uncertain. Sequencing was performed on blood, taken during antiretroviral therapy.

CDR3 sequence reads: CASSIGSGESYEQYF. CDR3 sequence (DNA): TGTGCCAGTAGTATAGGATCGGGTGAATCCTACGAGCAGTACTTC. The chain uses TRBV19 and TRBJ2-7; no clear D gene. Germline lookup yields CDR1 LNHDA and CDR2 SQIVND (reference sequence). Deletions cut 1 base from V and 1 base from J, with 11 bases between. The CDR3 loop spans 15 amino acids.